The 18 T cell receptor beta chains reported below all come from one sample, sequenced in a study of tumor and adjacent non-tumor tissue in lung cancer (dated 2018 in TCRdb). Libraries were constructed by multiplex PCR. Sequencing relied on an Illumina HiSeq 2500. TCRbeta libraries were built by three rounds of nested PCR using primers (Table S4), following protocols modified from ARM-PCR. TCRdb took the public reads, trimmed them with fastp at Q25, ran MiXCR for clone calling and kept in-frame beta chains. Rows matching on CDR3 protein sequence are summarized as one entry with the most common DNA and genes. Here the sample has about 93,000 distinct CDR3 sequences; roughly 70% occur a single time. Clones ranked in the top ten supply about 16% of the sample. Bulk unsorted tissue served as the source for RNA extraction, and RNA quality was assessed using a NanoDrop ND-1000 and an Agilent 2100. The specimen sequenced was lung tumor tissue. The receptors originated from a man aged 60 to 69 with non-small cell lung cancer.

This clonotype occurred a few times. This may be a read error: a much more frequent sequence differs by one nucleotide. This chain joins TRBV20-1 and TRBJ1-2, with TRBD1 matching over 8 bases. Germline loops: CDR1 DFQATT, CDR2 SNEGSKA (reference sequence). The CDR3 loop spans 16 amino acids. CDR3 coding DNA: TGCAGTGCTAGAGATGTAGACAGGGGCCGGGCCTATGACTACACCTTC. It encodes CSARDVDRGRAYDYTF.

This clonotype appeared a single time. The CDR3: CSTSLGQGFGNTIYF. As DNA, the CDR3 is TGCAGTACCTCTCTGGGACAGGGATTTGGAAACACCATATATTTT. The chain has TRBV20-1 and TRBJ1-3; 9 bases fit TRBD1. Germline loops: CDR1 DFQATT, CDR2 SNEGSKA (reference sequence). With V trimmed by 8 bases and J by 3 bases, 11 bases remained unmatched. The CDR3 has 15 amino acids.

With regard to this clonotype: The junction and the germline gene differ at one end; a read error may be behind it. The gene calls are TRBV14 and TRBJ1-6; D is ambiguous. The germline gives CDR1 SGHDN, CDR2 FVKESK. CDR3 length: 13 residues. CDR3 in amino acids: CANSQGMESPLHF. The CDR3 DNA reads TGTGCCAACAGCCAAGGAATGGAATCACCCCTCCACTTT.

In this sample, this clonotype turned up many times. The J gene is TRBJ2-7, the V gene TRBV4-1; weak D call: TRBD1 (6 bases). CDR3 length: 16 amino acids. Per germline, CDR1 MGHRA and CDR2 YSYEKL. Deletions cut 0 bases from V and 5 bases from J, with 17 bases between. This chain's CDR3 is CASSQDTGLGNNEQYF. CDR3 in DNA: TGCGCCAGCAGCCAAGATACAGGGCTCGGGAACAACGAGCAGTACTTC.

Points on this clonotype: A clone one base away is much larger, so this may be a read error. V gene TRBV5-1 combines with J gene TRBJ2-5, with TRBD2 matching 8 bases. The CDR3 contains 14 residues. Germline loops: CDR1 SGHRS, CDR2 YFSETQ. In nucleotides, the CDR3 is TGCGCCAGCAGCCCCAGCGGGGGTCAAGAGACCCTGTACTTC. Protein sequence: CASSPSGGQETLYF. Filled out from reference TRBV5-1 and TRBJ2-5, the complete variable domain reads KAGVTQTPRYLIKTRGQQVTLSCSPISGHRSVSWYQQTPGQGLQFLFEYFSETQRNKGNFPGRFSGRQFSNSRSEMNVSTLELGDSALYLCASSPSGGQETLYFGPGTRLLVL.

In this sample, this clonotype turned up once. One junction end disagrees with the germline gene, perhaps due to a read error. The rearrangement links TRBV10-3 to TRBJ1-4; tentative D call: TRBD1 (5 bases). Germline assignment: CDR1 ENHRY and CDR2 SYGVKD. The CDR3 sequence is 11 residues long. The DNA for the CDR3 is TGTGCCATCAGTGAAGGGGAAAAACTGCTTTTT. Encoded protein: CAISEGEKLLF.

The chain recombines TRBV6-2 or TRBV6-3 with TRBJ2-1, with 9 bases aligning to TRBD2. Germline V CDR1 and CDR2: MNHEY, SVGEGT. The J segment lost 5 bases and the V segment lost 10 bases, leaving 12 bases of the junction unmatched. This CDR3 region has 15 residues. The CDR3 spells CAITPIIAGDNEQFF. The CDR3 nucleotides are TGTGCCATCACCCCGATAATAGCGGGGGACAATGAGCAGTTCTTC.

This clonotype showed up many times. V is TRBV20-1 and J is TRBJ1-5; TRBD1 is a possible D gene (6 bases). In germline, CDR1 is DFQATT, CDR2 SNEGSKA (reference sequence). The V gene lost 3 bases and the J gene lost 3 bases, with 12 bases spanning the gap. The CDR3 spans 14 residues. CDR3 DNA sequence: TGCAGTGCTAGCAAGGGGGGGAACAATCAGCCCCAGCATTTT. It yields the protein CSASKGGNNQPQHF.

Of note for this clonotype: At one boundary the junction diverges from the germline segment, which might be a read error. J is TRBJ2-1 and V is TRBV4-2; weak D call: TRBD2 (5 bases). Germline CDR1 reads LGHNA; CDR2 reads YNFKEQ. This CDR3 spans 15 amino acids. The CDR3: CASSQDGSRDNEQFF. The CDR3 DNA reads TGTGCAAGCAGCCAAGATGGGAGCAGAGACAATGAGCAGTTCTTC.

Worth noting for this clonotype: Mismatch with germline at one junction end may stem from a read error. The chain is built from TRBV4-3 and TRBJ2-7; D perhaps matches TRBD2 (5 bases). Per germline, CDR1 LGHNA and CDR2 YSLEER. This CDR3 is built from 15 residues. As DNA, the CDR3 is TGCGCCAGAAGCCAGGAAAGGAGCGGAACCTACGAGCAGTACTTC. It encodes CARSQERSGTYEQYF.

This clonotype was found many times. The chain links TRBV13 to TRBJ2-7, with 9 positions matching TRBD1. Per the germline V gene, CDR1 is PRHDT and CDR2 is FYEKMQ (reference sequence). Losses at the gene ends were 3 bases for V and 0 bases for J; bases not matched to a gene: 3. The CDR3 consists of 15 residues. CDR3 region: CASSFRDRASYEQYF. The CDR3 DNA reads as TGTGCCAGCAGCTTCCGGGACAGGGCCTCCTACGAGCAGTACTTC.

This clonotype showed up just once. One end of the junction fails to match germline, which may point to a read error. Here the CDR3 DNA reads TGCAGTTCTAGGGGAGGGATGAAAAACATTCAGTACTTC. Translated: CSSRGGMKNIQYF. This chain connects TRBV20-1 to TRBJ2-4, with 7 bases identical to TRBD2. Germline values: CDR1 DFQATT, CDR2 SNEGSKA (reference sequence). CDR3 size: 13 residues.

As concerns this clonotype: A junction boundary mismatches the germline segment, possibly from a read error. This chain joins TRBV4-3 and TRBJ2-3; D ambiguous. Germline V gene lookup returns CDR1 LGHNA and CDR2 YSLEER. This CDR3 has 17 residues. This CDR3 reads CASNQDRALSVANTQYF. CDR3 sequence (DNA): TGCGCCAGCAACCAAGATCGGGCTCTCTCGGTTGCCAATACGCAGTATTTT.

This chain links TRBV20-1 with TRBJ2-3; 14 nucleotides align to TRBD2. V lost 5 bases and J lost 6; bases outside the gene matches: 10. There are 16 residues in the CDR3. Germline V gene data show CDR1 as DFQATT and CDR2 as SNEGSKA (reference sequence). The DNA of the CDR3 is TGCAGTGCTGCCGGGACTAGCGGGGGCGCCCCCGATACGCAGTATTTT. Protein product: CSAAGTSGGAPDTQYF.

This clonotype was seen ten or more times. The gene calls are TRBV4-1 and TRBJ1-1; 8 bases align to TRBD1. V lost 7 bases, J lost 7 bases, and 5 bases stayed unmatched. The CDR3 length is 12 residues. CDR1 MGHRA and CDR2 YSYEKL come from the germline V gene. In DNA, the CDR3 is TGCGCCAGCAACTCCGGGACAGGTGAAGCTTTCTTT. Encoded protein: CASNSGTGEAFF.

This clonotype was recorded many times. V and J are TRBV12-3 or TRBV12-4 and TRBJ2-1; maybe TRBD1 (6 bases). The length of the CDR3 is 14 residues. V shed 4 bases and J shed 6 bases, with 13 bases lying between them. CDR3 coding DNA: TGTGCCAGCAGTTGGCGCGCCAGGGGCAATGAGCAGTTCTTC. This sequence encodes CASSWRARGNEQFF.

This chain links TRBV5-1 with TRBJ2-7; D remains ambiguous. CDR1 and CDR2 (germline): SGHRS, YFSETQ. Deletions cut 2 bases from V and 6 bases from J, with 15 bases between. The CDR3 totals 14 residues. CDR3 loop: CASSFSPLSLEQYF. The CDR3 bases are TGCGCCAGCAGCTTTAGCCCACTTTCCCTCGAGCAGTACTTC. Combining the CDR3 with reference TRBV5-1 and TRBJ2-7 gives the whole variable domain KAGVTQTPRYLIKTRGQQVTLSCSPISGHRSVSWYQQTPGQGLQFLFEYFSETQRNKGNFPGRFSGRQFSNSRSEMNVSTLELGDSALYLCASSFSPLSLEQYFGPGTRLTVT.

Turning to this clonotype: Possible read error: a much larger clone is one base away. The V call is TRBV20-1, the J call TRBJ1-1; D possibly corresponds to TRBD1 (6 bases). This CDR3 has 14 amino acids. Per the germline V gene, CDR1 is DFQATT and CDR2 is SNEGSKA (reference sequence). CDR3 residues: CSARKQGYDTETFF. CDR3 in DNA: TGCAGTGCTAGAAAACAGGGTTACGACACTGAAACTTTCTTT.